The 13 T cell receptor beta chains presented below share a single source sample, sequenced in a study of tumor-infiltrating lymphocytes in primary liver carcinoma. Starting material for RNA and DNA co-extraction consisted of about 17-32 mg of unsorted bulk tissue. From around 530 ng of total RNA, TCR beta-specific cDNA was reverse-transcribed using a constant-region primer. Each TCR beta library was derived from three nested multiplex PCR rounds that employed slightly modified ARM-PCR. TRBV1-TRBV30 forward primers paired with a C-beta reverse primer drove the first two PCR rounds, 10 cycles each. In TCRdb, the multiplex PCR reads were re-called with MiXCR into one record per CDR3 protein. Here the sample spans just under 45,000 distinct CDR3 sequences, about 73% being singletons. The specimen sequenced was liver tumor tissue from sampling region 2. Subset defined: tumor region T2, inferior pole. The receptors originated from a man aged 40-49 years with primary liver carcinoma and hepatitis B virus infection.

About this clonotype: One junction end disagrees with the germline gene, perhaps due to a read error. The chain joins TRBV6-2 or TRBV6-3 to TRBJ2-2; D may match TRBD1 or TRBD2 (7 bases each). The CDR3 totals 18 residues. CDR1 MNHEY and CDR2 SVGEGT come from the germline V gene. In DNA form, the CDR3 reads TGTGCCAGCAGTTACTCCCGGTTTAAGACAGGGAGGGCCGGGGGGCTGTTTTTT. The encoded protein is CASSYSRFKTGRAGGLFF.

For this clonotype: Mismatch with germline at one junction end may stem from a read error. The rearrangement uses TRBV14 and TRBJ2-3; the match to TRBD2 covers 10 bases. The CDR3 is 17 amino acids. Germline V gene data show CDR1 as SGHDN and CDR2 as FVKESK. Here the CDR3 DNA reads TGTGCCAGCAGCCTACGAAGCGGGAGGGCCGTGACAGATATGCAGTATTTT. This sequence encodes CASSLRSGRAVTDMQYF. Drawing the rest from reference TRBV14 and TRBJ2-3, the complete variable domain is EAGVTQFPSHSVIEKGQTVTLRCDPISGHDNLYWYRRVMGKEIKFLLHFVKESKQDESGMPNNRFLAERTGGTYSTLKVQPAELEDSGVYFCASSLRSGRAVTDMQYFGPGTRLTVL.

By its share, this clonotype is medium-sized. V gene TRBV6-2 or TRBV6-3 combines with J gene TRBJ2-1; 8 bases align to TRBD2. The CDR3 spans 15 residues. The germline V gene has CDR1 MNHEY and CDR2 SVGEGT. With 5 bases clipped from V and 6 bases from J, the junction kept 9 bases outside the gene matches. CDR3 in DNA: TGTGCCAGCAGTCGACGACTACTAGCGGCCAATGAGCAGTTCTTC. Translating gives CASSRRLLAANEQFF.

Of note for this clonotype: A much larger clone sits a single nucleotide away, making a read error possible. V gene TRBV28 combines with J gene TRBJ2-1; D uncertain. Germline V gives CDR1 MDHEN, CDR2 SYDVKM. V was pared by 8 bases and J by 6 bases, with 11 bases between. CDR3 length equals 12 residues. The CDR3 spells CASSSVSNEQFF. Here the CDR3 DNA reads TGTGCCAGCTCCTCGGTTAGCAATGAGCAGTTCTTC.

In regard to this clonotype: At one boundary the junction diverges from the germline segment, which might be a read error. The rearrangement joins TRBV25-1 to TRBJ1-1; D gene ambiguous. The CDR3 totals 13 residues. Germline CDR1 reads MGHDK; CDR2 reads SYGVNS. CDR3 DNA sequence: TGTGCCTGCAGTGGGGTGGGAGATTCTGAAGCTTTCTTT. Protein: CACSGVGDSEAFF.

Comments on this clonotype: At one end, the junction sequence differs from germline, possibly due to a read error. The chain recombines TRBV6-2 or TRBV6-3 with TRBJ2-7, with TRBD1 matching over 7 bases. CDR1 and CDR2 (germline): MNHEY, SVGEGT. CDR3 length equals 13 residues. The CDR3 region has the DNA TGTGCAAGCAGCCCTACAGGGGCCTACGAGCAGTATTTC. Protein product: CASSPTGAYEQYF.

The chain uses TRBV5-5 and TRBJ2-1, with D perhaps matching TRBD1 (5 bases). The ends were cut back, 1 base at V and 5 bases at J, with 22 bases in the middle. Germline-derived CDR1 and CDR2 are SGHKS and YYEKEE (reference sequence). The CDR3 consists of 18 residues. In DNA, the CDR3 is TGTGCCAGCAGCTTGTATGTGTTGGTAGGACACGGTAACAATGAGCAGTTCTTC. Its translation is CASSLYVLVGHGNNEQFF. Using reference TRBV5-5 and TRBJ2-1 for the parts outside the CDR3, the full variable domain is DAGVTQSPTHLIKTRGQQVTLRCSPISGHKSVSWYQQVLGQGPQFIFQYYEKEERGRGNFPDRFSARQFPNYSSELNVNALLLGDSALYLCASSLYVLVGHGNNEQFFGPGTRLTVL.

Turning to this clonotype: At one end, the junction sequence differs from germline, possibly due to a read error. The J gene is TRBJ2-5, the V gene TRBV5-4; 10 nucleotides agree with TRBD2. Germline assignment: CDR1 SGHNT and CDR2 YYREEE (reference sequence). CDR3 length: 17 amino acids. This CDR3 is CVSSLTSGKTKGRPQYF. The CDR3 bases are TGTGTCAGCAGTCTCACTAGCGGGAAAACTAAAGGAAGACCCCAGTACTTC.

This rearrangement joins TRBV14 to TRBJ2-3, with D tentatively TRBD1 (7 bases). The germline CDR1 and CDR2 sequences are SGHDN and FVKESK. V was shortened by 6 bases and J by 9 bases, with 16 bases between the two germline ends. The CDR3 length is 13 residues. CDR3 sequence: CASRLLSGGTQYF. The CDR3 nucleotides are TGTGCCAGCAGACTCCTGTCAGGGGGGACGCAGTATTTT.

On this clonotype itself: A read error is likely, as this CDR3 ends without the conserved phenylalanine or tryptophan. The chain uses TRBV6-1 and TRBJ2-6; 8 nucleotides agree with TRBD1. The CDR3 extends over 17 amino acids. Germline values: CDR1 MNHNS, CDR2 SASEGT. CDR3 residues: CASTETGALSGASVLTS. CDR3 in DNA: TGTGCCAGCACCGAGACAGGGGCCCTCTCTGGGGCCAGCGTCCTGACTTCC.

As for this clonotype: The conserved closing phenylalanine or tryptophan is absent in this CDR3, likely reflecting a read error. The chain employs TRBV5-1 and TRBJ2-3; weak D call: TRBD2 (6 bases). Germline V gene sequence: CDR1 SGHRS, CDR2 YFSETQ. The V end was cut by 5 bases, the J end by 4 bases, with 14 bases between. The CDR3 totals 14 residues. The CDR3 bases are TGCGCCAGCAGAATTCAGGAGGGCCCAGATACGCAGTATTAT. Its translation: CASRIQEGPDTQYY.

With regard to this clonotype: An end of the junction does not agree with germline; a read error may underlie this. V and J are TRBV14 and TRBJ2-1; 9 bases agree with TRBD2. The CDR3 is 17 residues long. Germline loops: CDR1 SGHDN, CDR2 FVKESK. The chain's CDR3 is CASSQDLRISGRNVQFF. In DNA, the CDR3 is TGTGCCAGCAGCCAAGATCTCCGGATTAGCGGGAGAAATGTGCAGTTCTTC. The entire variable domain, with the rest obtained from reference TRBV14 and TRBJ2-1, is as follows: EAGVTQFPSHSVIEKGQTVTLRCDPISGHDNLYWYRRVMGKEIKFLLHFVKESKQDESGMPNNRFLAERTGGTYSTLKVQPAELEDSGVYFCASSQDLRISGRNVQFFGPGTRLTVL.

Notes on this clonotype: It may be a read error: a sequence one base away is much more abundant. The chain has TRBV6-5 and TRBJ2-1; D possibly corresponds to TRBD2 (5 bases). The CDR3 contains 14 residues. Germline V gives CDR1 MNHEY, CDR2 SVGAGI. CDR3 DNA: TGTGCCAGTGCCTCCGGAGGCTCCTACAATAAGCAGTTCTTC. Protein product: CASASGGSYNKQFF.